This T cell receptor beta chain was obtained from a study of blood T cells in healthy people across ages. Findings and caveats of the study: With naive T cell percentage, TCR beta diversity showed a strong correlation.

The germline V gene has CDR1 KGHSH and CDR2 LQKENI. J was trimmed by 3 bases and V by 3 bases; bases with no gene match: 8. The CDR3 contains 16 residues. In terms of origin and age, donors were healthy Caucasian individuals from Russia aged about 6 to 90. Approximately 10 milliliters was the volume of peripheral blood drawn from each donor. A second PCR, run for roughly 6 to 11 cycles, used a sample-barcoded 5' primer plus a J-beta primer mix. Via MiXCR, TCRdb re-called the 5' RACE reads, giving one row per CDR3 protein. Of 920,000 or so distinct CDR3 sequences listed, 40% to 50% are singletons. Worth noting for this clonotype: Its cognate antigen is unknown.

This sequence was found in a woman in her sixties in good health. The V and J genes are TRBV18 and TRBJ2-3, with 8 bases identical to TRBD1. The sequenced sample consisted of blood. CDR3 sequence (DNA): TGTGCCAGCTCACCCCTAAGAACAGGGGGGACAGATACGCAGTATTTT. Translation: CASSPLRTGGTDTQYF.